The 5 T cell receptor beta chains reported below all come from one sample, sequenced in a study of cytomegalovirus exposure and HLA in healthy donors. PCR involved 60 Vbeta and 13 Jbeta primers. The data were produced by immunoSEQ multiplex PCR, yet TCRdb's version contains in-frame clones alone and is incomplete. The sample gives approximately 110,000 clones, about four fifths of which show up once; around 3% is in the top ten. Sequences were obtained from PBMCs. The receptor source for this set is a woman aged 18-29 years in good health and CMV-seropositive.

This chain's CDR3 is CASSLREVAGSYNEQFF. The CDR3 coding sequence is TGTGCCAGCAGCTTGCGAGAGGTAGCGGGGTCCTACAATGAGCAGTTCTTC. The chain uses TRBV5-6 and TRBJ2-1; 8 positions match TRBD2. V lost 1 base, J lost 1 base, and 7 bases stayed unmatched. This CDR3 is built from 17 residues. Per germline, CDR1 SGHDT and CDR2 YYEEEE.

The V gene is TRBV5-6, the J gene TRBJ2-7, with D tentatively TRBD1 (6 bases). The CDR3 has 15 amino acids. V dropped 9 bases and J dropped 1 base, with 20 bases sitting between them. Germline V lookup: CDR1 SGHDT, CDR2 YYEEEE. CDR3 coding DNA: TGTGCCAACAACCCACAGGGAGCAGCTTCCTACGAGCAGTACTTC. Its translation is CANNPQGAASYEQYF.

The chain employs TRBV7-6 and TRBJ2-1; 13 bases are shared with TRBD2. The V segment lost 3 bases and the J segment 0 bases; nucleotides outside the gene matches: 8. There are 19 residues in the CDR3. CDR1 and CDR2 from the germline V gene are SGHVS and FNYEAQ. The chain's CDR3 is CASSFGLAGDRASYNEQFF. In DNA form, the CDR3 reads TGTGCCAGCAGCTTCGGACTAGCGGGAGACCGAGCCTCCTACAATGAGCAGTTCTTC.

This clone has just one count. This chain joins TRBV5-4 and TRBJ2-7; the D gene is possibly TRBD1 (6 bases). This CDR3 spans 14 amino acids. The germline V and J ends were trimmed by 3 bases and 0 bases, with 10 bases remaining between them. Germline CDR1 and CDR2: SGHNT and YYREEE (reference sequence). The CDR3 DNA sequence: TGTGCCAGCAGCTATTGGGACACCTCCTACGAGCAGTACTTC. Residues: CASSYWDTSYEQYF. The whole variable domain, remainder taken from reference TRBV5-4 and TRBJ2-7, is ETGVTQSPTHLIKTRGQQVTLRCSSQSGHNTVSWYQQALGQGPQFIFQYYREEENGRGNFPPRFSGLQFPNYSSELNVNALELDDSALYLCASSYWDTSYEQYFGPGTRLTVT.

This clone has only one observation. This sequence joins TRBV15 and TRBJ2-5; 7 nucleotides line up with TRBD1. Judging by the DNA end, TRBJ2-7 fits better; the J call may be wrong. The CDR3 has 16 residues. The V gene's germline CDR1 is LNHNV and CDR2 YYDKDF (reference sequence). The CDR3: CATSRDKGARWGEQYF. CDR3 bases: TGTGCCACCAGCAGAGATAAGGGGGCACGATGGGGCGAGCAGTACTTC.